These 18 T cell receptor beta chains share one sample of origin, sequenced in a study of shared clonotypes between healthy human individuals. Clones were sequenced by immunoSEQ multiplex PCR, and TCRdb holds only the in-frame ones, with some missing. The repertoire holds approximately 530,000 clones, with about 96% as singletons. Source material: naive CD4+ T cells sorted from blood. Subset specified: CD45RA+ positively selected. These receptors came from a woman aged 30 to 39 in good health.

The genes are TRBV5-5 and TRBJ2-1; no clear D gene. This CDR3 spans 12 amino acids. V gave up 4 bases and J gave up 1 base, with 3 bases separating them. CDR1 and CDR2 (germline): SGHKS, YYEKEE (reference sequence). CDR3 nucleotides: TGTGCCAGCAGCCAATCCTACAATGAGCAGTTCTTC. Amino acids: CASSQSYNEQFF.

CDR3 in amino acids: CATSRRKGFGNEKLFF. In nucleotides, the CDR3 is TGTGCCACCAGCAGGAGGAAGGGGTTCGGTAATGAAAAACTGTTTTTT. The gene calls are TRBV15 and TRBJ1-4; TRBD1 is a possible D gene (5 bases). The CDR3 is made up of 16 amino acids. Per germline, CDR1 LNHNV and CDR2 YYDKDF (reference sequence). The V gene lost 3 bases and the J gene lost 4 bases, with 15 bases spanning the gap.

The rearrangement uses TRBV25-1 and TRBJ1-4; D unresolved. The CDR3 sequence is 13 residues long. Germline V gives CDR1 MGHDK, CDR2 SYGVNS. Trimming cost V 1 base and J 8 bases, with 8 bases left between them. This CDR3 reads CASSESGQEKLFF. CDR3 DNA: TGTGCCAGCAGTGAATCCGGGCAGGAAAAACTGTTTTTT.

This chain uses TRBV11-2 with TRBJ2-7; either TRBD1 or TRBD2 may supply D (6 bases each). Trimming cost V 4 bases and J 4 bases, with 17 bases left between them. Per germline, CDR1 SGHAT and CDR2 FQNNGV. The CDR3 length is 15 residues. The CDR3 sequence: CASSSLSGAQYEQYF. The CDR3 DNA reads as TGTGCCAGCAGCTCCCTCTCGGGGGCGCAGTACGAGCAGTACTTC.

A single count supports this clone. The rearrangement uses TRBV7-9 and TRBJ2-1; 11 bases are shared with TRBD2. V lost 5 bases, J lost 0 bases, and 6 bases stayed unmatched. The germline V gene encodes CDR1 SEHNR and CDR2 FQNEAQ (reference sequence). This CDR3 spans 17 amino acids. The CDR3 sequence is CASSRNSGRASYNEQFF. The CDR3 region has the DNA TGTGCCAGCAGCCGTAATAGCGGGAGGGCCTCCTACAATGAGCAGTTCTTC. The full variable domain, rest sourced from reference TRBV7-9 and TRBJ2-1, is DTGVSQNPRHKITKRGQNVTFRCDPISEHNRLYWYRQTLGQGPEFLTYFQNEAQLEKSRLLSDRFSAERPKGSFSTLEIQRTEQGDSAMYLCASSRNSGRASYNEQFFGPGTRLTVL.

The chain links TRBV28 to TRBJ2-7, with 13 nucleotides matching TRBD2. This CDR3 has 17 residues. CDR1 is MDHEN, CDR2 SYDVKM, per germline. The V segment lost 2 bases and the J segment 2 bases; nucleotides outside the gene matches: 6. The CDR3 DNA reads TGTGCCAGCAGTTTAACCCACGGACTAGCGGGAGCCTACGAGCAGTACTTC. The encoded protein is CASSLTHGLAGAYEQYF.

The chain combines TRBV27 with TRBJ1-3; no clear D gene. V shed 2 bases and J shed 4 bases, with 6 bases lying between them. The CDR3 totals 13 residues. Germline loops: CDR1 MNHEY, CDR2 SMNVEV (reference sequence). The CDR3 is CASSLREGNTIYF. The CDR3 DNA sequence: TGTGCCAGCAGTTTAAGGGAGGGAAACACCATATATTTT.

As concerns this clone: The sample has other DNA sequences that encode this CDR3 too. The chain uses TRBV18 and TRBJ1-3; 8 nucleotides align to TRBD1. V lost 3 bases, J lost 2 bases, and 0 bases stayed unmatched. Germline CDR1 KGHSH, CDR2 LQKENI. The CDR3 runs to 14 residues. CDR3 residues: CASSPDRAGNTIYF. DNA for the CDR3: TGTGCCAGCTCACCGGACAGGGCTGGAAACACCATATATTTT. Complete variable domain (other parts from reference TRBV18 and TRBJ1-3): NAGVMQNPRHLVRRRGQEARLRCSPMKGHSHVYWYRQLPEEGLKFMVYLQKENIIDESGMPKERFSAEFPKEGPSILRIQQVVRGDSAAYFCASSPDRAGNTIYFGEGSWLTVV.

This chain links TRBV19 with TRBJ1-4; no definite D call. Trimming took off 2 bases at V and 4 bases at J, with 8 bases between the two ends. The length of the CDR3 is 14 residues. From germline, CDR1 is LNHDA and CDR2 SQIVND (reference sequence). The CDR3 nucleotides read TGTGCCAGTAGTATACCGCAGTATAATGAAAAACTGTTTTTT. Translating gives CASSIPQYNEKLFF.

The chain combines TRBV27 with TRBJ2-5; 12 positions agree with TRBD2. Germline trimming cut 3 bases from V and 5 bases from J; bases unmatched to any gene: 10. The CDR3 consists of 17 residues. Germline CDR1 MNHEY, CDR2 SMNVEV (reference sequence). CDR3 bases: TGTGCCAGCAGTTTGACCTTGGGACTAGCGGGTGGGGAGACCCAGTACTTC. Amino acid sequence: CASSLTLGLAGGETQYF.

CDR3 in DNA: TGTGCCAGCAGCTTTAGCATGGGGTTAGGTGGCTACACCTTC. It specifies CASSFSMGLGGYTF. The chain recombines TRBV7-2 with TRBJ1-2; D unclear. The germline V gene encodes CDR1 SGHTA and CDR2 FQGNSA. The CDR3 runs to 14 residues. Trimming shortened V by 3 bases and J by 7 bases, and 15 bases separated the two germline ends.

The chain is built from TRBV7-9 and TRBJ1-2, with TRBD1 matching over 9 bases. Germline V lookup: CDR1 SEHNR, CDR2 FQNEAQ (reference sequence). The junction had 6 bases not matched to a gene; V was cut back by 4 bases and J by 6 bases. The CDR3 loop spans 14 amino acids. The CDR3, as DNA: TGTGCCAGCAGCTCCTGGACAGGGGCGGATGGCTACACCTTC. Translation gives CASSSWTGADGYTF.

The chain combines TRBV6-5 with TRBJ1-4; possibly TRBD1 for D (6 bases). The CDR3 is 14 amino acids. Germline V gene sequence: CDR1 MNHEY, CDR2 SVGAGI. Between the trimmed V and J ends, which lost 6 bases and 10 bases, there was a span of 18 bases. CDR3 DNA: TGTGCCAGCAGCCCCGTTAGGGGGAGCGGAAAACTGTTTTTT. Its protein product is CASSPVRGSGKLFF.

The V call is TRBV5-6, the J call TRBJ2-3; 7 positions agree with TRBD2. CDR1 SGHDT and CDR2 YYEEEE come from the germline V gene. V was clipped by 2 bases and J by 1 base; unmatched bases: 4. CDR3 length equals 15 residues. The CDR3 here is CASSFGLAGTDTQYF. In nucleotides, the CDR3 is TGTGCCAGCAGCTTCGGCCTAGCGGGCACAGATACGCAGTATTTT.

The chain links TRBV6-5 to TRBJ1-1, with D hard to call. The germline CDR1 and CDR2 sequences are MNHEY and SVGAGI. Trimming took 3 bases from V and 1 from J, leaving 12 bases between them. The CDR3 consists of 15 residues. The CDR3 nucleotides are TGTGCCAGCAGTTATGACGGGTTTCAGAACACTGAAGCTTTCTTT. This translates into CASSYDGFQNTEAFF.

This chain links TRBV28 with TRBJ2-5, with 10 bases identical to TRBD2. V gave up 5 bases and J gave up 5 bases; unmatched junction bases: 5. This CDR3 has 14 amino acids. From germline, CDR1 is MDHEN and CDR2 SYDVKM. The CDR3 DNA is TGTGCCAGCAGTACTACTAGCGGGATGGAGACCCAGTACTTC. Translating it yields CASSTTSGMETQYF.

The V gene is TRBV29-1, the J gene TRBJ2-1; TRBD2 matches 12 bases. The V gene's germline CDR1 is SQVTM and CDR2 ANQGSEA. CDR3 size: 16 residues. Unmatched junction bases numbered 7, after V lost 5 bases and J lost 2 bases. The CDR3 nucleotides read TGCAGCGTTAACGGACTAGCGGGAAAACCCTACAATGAGCAGTTCTTC. Its translation is CSVNGLAGKPYNEQFF.

The chain uses TRBV6-1 and TRBJ2-4; D is uncertain. This CDR3 comprises 15 residues. The germline CDR1 and CDR2 sequences are MNHNS and SASEGT. Trimming cost V 5 bases and J 0 bases, with 11 bases left between them. The CDR3 DNA reads as TGTGCCAGCAGTCCGCCAGCTCTAGCCAAAAACATTCAGTACTTC. Residues: CASSPPALAKNIQYF.